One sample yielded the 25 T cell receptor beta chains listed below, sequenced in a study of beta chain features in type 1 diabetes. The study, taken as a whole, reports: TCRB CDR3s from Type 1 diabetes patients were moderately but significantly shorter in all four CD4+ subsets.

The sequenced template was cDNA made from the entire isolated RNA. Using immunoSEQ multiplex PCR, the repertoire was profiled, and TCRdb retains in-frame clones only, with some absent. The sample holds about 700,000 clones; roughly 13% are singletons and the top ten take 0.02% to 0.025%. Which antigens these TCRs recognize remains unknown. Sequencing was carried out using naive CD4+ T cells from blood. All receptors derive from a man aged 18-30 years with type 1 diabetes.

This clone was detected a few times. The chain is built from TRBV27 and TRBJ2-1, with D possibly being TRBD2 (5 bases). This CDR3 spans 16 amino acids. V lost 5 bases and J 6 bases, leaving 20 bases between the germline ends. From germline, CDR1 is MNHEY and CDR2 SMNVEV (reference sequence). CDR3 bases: TGTGCCAGCAGTCTCAACAAGGAGGTTTTGGGCAATGAGCAGTTCTTC. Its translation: CASSLNKEVLGNEQFF.

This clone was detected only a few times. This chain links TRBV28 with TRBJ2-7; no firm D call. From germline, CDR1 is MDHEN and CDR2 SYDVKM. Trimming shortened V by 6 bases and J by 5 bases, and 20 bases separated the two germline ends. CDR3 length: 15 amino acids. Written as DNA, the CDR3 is TGTGCCAGCAGAGCCCGTCTCGGATTTAACGACGAGCAGTACTTC. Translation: CASRARLGFNDEQYF.

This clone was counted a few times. The CDR3 loop reads CASSATGAGLQETQYF. CDR3 bases: TGTGCCAGCAGCGCCACAGGGGCCGGATTGCAAGAGACCCAGTACTTC. V gene TRBV9 combines with J gene TRBJ2-5; 7 positions match TRBD1. The germline V gene has CDR1 SGDLS and CDR2 YYNGEE. The CDR3 has 16 amino acids. J was trimmed by 2 bases and V by 3 bases; bases with no gene match: 10. The whole variable domain, remainder taken from reference TRBV9 and TRBJ2-5, is DSGVTQTPKHLITATGQRVTLRCSPRSGDLSVYWYQQSLDQGLQFLIQYYNGEERAKGNILERFSAQQFPDLHSELNLSSLELGDSALYFCASSATGAGLQETQYFGPGTRLLVL.

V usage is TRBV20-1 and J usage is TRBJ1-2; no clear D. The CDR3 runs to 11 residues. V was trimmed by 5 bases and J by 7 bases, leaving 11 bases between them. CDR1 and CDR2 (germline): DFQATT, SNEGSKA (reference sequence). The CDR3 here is CSADPTGGYTF. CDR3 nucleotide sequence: TGCAGTGCTGACCCAACGGGTGGCTACACCTTC.

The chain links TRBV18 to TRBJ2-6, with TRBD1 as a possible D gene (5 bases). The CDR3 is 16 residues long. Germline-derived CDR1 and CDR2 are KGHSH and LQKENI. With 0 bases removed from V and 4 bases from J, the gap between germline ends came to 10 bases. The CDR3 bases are TGTGCCAGCTCACCACCTGGGGCGGCGGGGGCCAACGTCCTGACTTTC. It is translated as CASSPPGAAGANVLTF. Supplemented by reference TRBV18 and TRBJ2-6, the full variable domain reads NAGVMQNPRHLVRRRGQEARLRCSPMKGHSHVYWYRQLPEEGLKFMVYLQKENIIDESGMPKERFSAEFPKEGPSILRIQQVVRGDSAAYFCASSPPGAAGANVLTFGAGSRLTVL.

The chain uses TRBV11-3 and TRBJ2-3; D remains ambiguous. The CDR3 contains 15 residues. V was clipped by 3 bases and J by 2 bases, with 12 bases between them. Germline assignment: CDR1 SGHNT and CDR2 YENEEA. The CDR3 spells CASSFPGPDTDTQYF. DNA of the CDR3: TGTGCCAGCAGCTTTCCGGGCCCTGACACAGATACGCAGTATTTT.

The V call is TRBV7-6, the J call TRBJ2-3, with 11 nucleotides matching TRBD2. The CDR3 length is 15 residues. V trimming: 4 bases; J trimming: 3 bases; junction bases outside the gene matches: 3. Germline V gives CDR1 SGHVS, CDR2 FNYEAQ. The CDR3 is CASSSLAGGTDTQYF. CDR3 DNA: TGTGCCAGCAGCTCGTTAGCGGGGGGGACAGATACGCAGTATTTT.

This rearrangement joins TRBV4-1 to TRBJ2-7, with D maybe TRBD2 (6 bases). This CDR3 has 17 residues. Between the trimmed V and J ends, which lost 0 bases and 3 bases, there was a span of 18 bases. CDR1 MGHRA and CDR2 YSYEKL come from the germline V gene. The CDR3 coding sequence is TGCGCCAGCAGCCAAGATCGCGGGACGGAGAATTACTACGAGCAGTACTTC. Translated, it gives CASSQDRGTENYYEQYF.

CDR3 bases: TGTGCCAGCAGCTTAGTTAGCGGCCACACCGGGGAGCTGTTTTTT. Amino acids: CASSLVSGHTGELFF. This chain links TRBV7-9 with TRBJ2-2; perhaps TRBD2 as D (6 bases). V was cut by 1 base and J by 3 bases, with 9 bases left in between. The germline gives CDR1 SEHNR, CDR2 FQNEAQ (reference sequence). CDR3 length: 15 residues.

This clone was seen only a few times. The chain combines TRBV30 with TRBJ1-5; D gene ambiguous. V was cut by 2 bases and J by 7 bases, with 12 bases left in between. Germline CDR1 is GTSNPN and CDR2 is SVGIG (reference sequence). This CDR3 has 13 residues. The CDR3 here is CAWSTLGIQPQHF. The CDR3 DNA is TGTGCCTGGAGTACCTTAGGGATCCAGCCCCAGCATTTT.

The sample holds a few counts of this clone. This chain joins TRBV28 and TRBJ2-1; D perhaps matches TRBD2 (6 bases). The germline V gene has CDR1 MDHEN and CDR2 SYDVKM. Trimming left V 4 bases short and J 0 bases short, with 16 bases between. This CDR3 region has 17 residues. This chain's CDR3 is CASSSGTPSSSYNEQFF. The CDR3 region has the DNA TGTGCCAGCAGTTCCGGGACTCCATCGAGCTCCTACAATGAGCAGTTCTTC. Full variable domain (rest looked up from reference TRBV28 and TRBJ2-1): DVKVTQSSRYLVKRTGEKVFLECVQDMDHENMFWYRQDPGLGLRLIYFSYDVKMKEKGDIPEGYSVSREKKERFSLILESASTNQTSMYLCASSSGTPSSSYNEQFFGPGTRLTVL.

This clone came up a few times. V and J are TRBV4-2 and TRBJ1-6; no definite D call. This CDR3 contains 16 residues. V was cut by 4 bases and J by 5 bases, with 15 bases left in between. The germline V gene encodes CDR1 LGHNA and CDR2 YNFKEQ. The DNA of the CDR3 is TGTGCCAGCAGCCGAGACGTGGCGGGGAATAATTCACCCCTCCACTTT. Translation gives CASSRDVAGNNSPLHF.

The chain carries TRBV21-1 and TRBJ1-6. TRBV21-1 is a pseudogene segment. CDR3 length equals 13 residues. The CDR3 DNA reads TGTGCCAGCCCCCGGGGAAATAATTCACCCCTCCACTTT. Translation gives CASPRGNNSPLHF.

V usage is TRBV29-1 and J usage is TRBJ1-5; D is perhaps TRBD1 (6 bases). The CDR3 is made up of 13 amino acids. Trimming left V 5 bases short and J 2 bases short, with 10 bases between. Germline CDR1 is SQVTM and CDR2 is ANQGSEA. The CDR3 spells CSVRGDGNQPQHF. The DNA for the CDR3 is TGCAGCGTTAGGGGGGATGGCAATCAGCCCCAGCATTTT.

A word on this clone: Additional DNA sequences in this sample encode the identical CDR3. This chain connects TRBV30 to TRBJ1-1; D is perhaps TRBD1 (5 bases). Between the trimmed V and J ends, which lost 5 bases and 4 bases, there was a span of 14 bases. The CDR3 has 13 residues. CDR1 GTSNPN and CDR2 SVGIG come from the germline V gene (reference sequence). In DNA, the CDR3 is TGTGCCTGGGACAGAGGGACGGGCACTGAAGCTTTCTTT. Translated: CAWDRGTGTEAFF.

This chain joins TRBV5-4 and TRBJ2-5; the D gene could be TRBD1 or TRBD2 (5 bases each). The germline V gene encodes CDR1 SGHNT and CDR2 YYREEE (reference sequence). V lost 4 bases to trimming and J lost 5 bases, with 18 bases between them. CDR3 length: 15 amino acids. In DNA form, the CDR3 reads TGTGCCAGCAGCCCAGGGACCGGGAATCGGGAGACCCAGTACTTC. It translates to CASSPGTGNRETQYF.

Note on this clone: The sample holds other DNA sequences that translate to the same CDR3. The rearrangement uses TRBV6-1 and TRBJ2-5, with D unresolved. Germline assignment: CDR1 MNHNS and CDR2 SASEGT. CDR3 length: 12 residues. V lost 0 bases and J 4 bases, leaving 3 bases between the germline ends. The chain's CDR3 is CASSEAGETQYF. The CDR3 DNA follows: TGTGCCAGCAGTGAAGCTGGAGAGACCCAGTACTTC.

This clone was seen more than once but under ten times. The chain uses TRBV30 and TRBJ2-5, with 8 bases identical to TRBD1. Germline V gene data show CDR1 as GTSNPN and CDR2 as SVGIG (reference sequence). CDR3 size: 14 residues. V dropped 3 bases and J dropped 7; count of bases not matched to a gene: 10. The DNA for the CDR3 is TGTGCCTGGAGAACCACAGGGGGATCAAGGACCCAGTACTTC. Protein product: CAWRTTGGSRTQYF.

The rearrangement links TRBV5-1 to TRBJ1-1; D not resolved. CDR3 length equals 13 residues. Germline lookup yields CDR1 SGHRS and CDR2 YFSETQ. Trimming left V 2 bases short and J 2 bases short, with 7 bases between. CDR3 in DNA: TGCGCCAGCAGCTTTCAGGATAACACTGAAGCTTTCTTT. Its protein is CASSFQDNTEAFF.

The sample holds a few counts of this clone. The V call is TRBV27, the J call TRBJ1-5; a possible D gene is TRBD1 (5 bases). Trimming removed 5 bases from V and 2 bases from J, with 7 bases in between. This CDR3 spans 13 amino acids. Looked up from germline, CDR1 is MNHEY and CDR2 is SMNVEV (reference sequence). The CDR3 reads CASSRGGNQPQHF. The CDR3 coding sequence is TGTGCCAGCAGTCGAGGGGGCAATCAGCCCCAGCATTTT.

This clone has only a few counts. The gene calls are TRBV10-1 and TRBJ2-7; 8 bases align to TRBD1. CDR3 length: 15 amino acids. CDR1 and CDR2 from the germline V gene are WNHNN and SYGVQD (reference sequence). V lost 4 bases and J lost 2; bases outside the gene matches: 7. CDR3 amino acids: CASSAGTGTPYEQYF. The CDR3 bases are TGCGCCAGCAGTGCCGGGACAGGCACACCCTACGAGCAGTACTTC.

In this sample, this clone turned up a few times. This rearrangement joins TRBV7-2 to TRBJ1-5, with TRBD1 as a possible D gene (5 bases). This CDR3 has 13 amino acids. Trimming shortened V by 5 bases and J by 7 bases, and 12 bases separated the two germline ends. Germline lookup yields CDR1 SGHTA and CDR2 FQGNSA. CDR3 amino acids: CASSAQGSQPQHF. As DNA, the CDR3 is TGTGCCAGCAGCGCTCAGGGTTCGCAGCCCCAGCATTTT.

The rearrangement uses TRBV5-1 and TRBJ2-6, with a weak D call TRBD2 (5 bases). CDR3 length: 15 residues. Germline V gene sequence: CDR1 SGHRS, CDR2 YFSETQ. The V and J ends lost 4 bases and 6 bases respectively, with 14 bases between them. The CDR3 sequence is CASSLAPQEANVLTF. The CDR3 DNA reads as TGCGCCAGCAGCCTAGCACCCCAGGAGGCCAACGTCCTGACTTTC.

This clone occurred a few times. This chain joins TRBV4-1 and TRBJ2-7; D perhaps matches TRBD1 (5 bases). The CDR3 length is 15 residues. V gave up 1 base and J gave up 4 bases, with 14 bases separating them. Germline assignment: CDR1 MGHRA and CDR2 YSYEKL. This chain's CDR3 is CASSQGIGVDYEQYF. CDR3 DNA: TGCGCCAGCAGCCAAGGCATAGGGGTAGATTACGAGCAGTACTTC.

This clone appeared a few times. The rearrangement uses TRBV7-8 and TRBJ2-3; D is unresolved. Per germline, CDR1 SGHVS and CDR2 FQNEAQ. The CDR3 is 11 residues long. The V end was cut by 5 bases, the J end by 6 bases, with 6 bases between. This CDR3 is CASSPQDTQYF. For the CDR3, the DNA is TGTGCCAGCAGCCCACAGGATACGCAGTATTTT.